This TCR beta chain appears in the sequencing data of a study of shared T cell receptors in the human thymus. Some clones are missing from TCRdb's copy, which holds only in-frame ones; the method was immunoSEQ multiplex PCR. The sample has more than 550,000 clones; approximately 85% are singletons. Germline lookup yields CDR1 SGDLS and CDR2 YYNGEE. The CDR3 contains 15 residues. J was trimmed by 11 bases and V by 3 bases; bases with no gene match: 11. The sample was also reused in another study, on human thymus T cells. That paper notes: Corrective surgery for congenital heart defects was being performed on the healthy Finnish infants who were the donors. Related work showed strongly overlapping thymic repertoires across unrelated individuals.

The sequencing sample was made of thymocytes. The clonotype originates from a girl in the first two years of life with a congenital heart defect. The V call is TRBV9, the J call TRBJ1-6; TRBD1 agrees at 7 bases. CDR3 protein: CASSGSDRVFTPLHF. In DNA, the CDR3 is TGTGCCAGCAGCGGAAGTGACAGGGTATTTACACCCCTCCACTTT.